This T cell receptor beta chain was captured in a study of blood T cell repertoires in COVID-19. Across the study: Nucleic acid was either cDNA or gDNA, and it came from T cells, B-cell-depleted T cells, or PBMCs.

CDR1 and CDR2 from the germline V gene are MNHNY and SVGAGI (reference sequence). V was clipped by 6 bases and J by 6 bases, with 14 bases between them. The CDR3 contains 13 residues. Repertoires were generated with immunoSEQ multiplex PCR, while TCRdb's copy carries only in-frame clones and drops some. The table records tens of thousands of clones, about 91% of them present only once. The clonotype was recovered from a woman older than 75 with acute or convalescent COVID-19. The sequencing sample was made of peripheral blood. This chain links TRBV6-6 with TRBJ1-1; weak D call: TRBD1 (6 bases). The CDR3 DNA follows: TGTGCCAGCAGCCTTGACAGGACTCCTGAAGCTTTCTTT. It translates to CASSLDRTPEAFF.